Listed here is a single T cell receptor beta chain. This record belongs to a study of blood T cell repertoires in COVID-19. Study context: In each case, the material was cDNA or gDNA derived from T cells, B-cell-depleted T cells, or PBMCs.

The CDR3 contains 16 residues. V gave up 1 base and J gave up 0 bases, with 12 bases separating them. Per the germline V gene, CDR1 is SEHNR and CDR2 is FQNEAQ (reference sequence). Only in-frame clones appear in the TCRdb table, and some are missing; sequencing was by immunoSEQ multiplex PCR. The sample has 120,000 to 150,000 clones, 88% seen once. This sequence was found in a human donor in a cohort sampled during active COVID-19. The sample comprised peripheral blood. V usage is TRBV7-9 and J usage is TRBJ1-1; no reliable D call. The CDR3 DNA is TGTGCCAGCAGCTTAGATCGGGGTAGCCTGAACACTGAAGCTTTCTTT. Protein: CASSLDRGSLNTEAFF.